These T cell receptor beta chains were read from a single sample in a study of immune evolution from preneoplasia to lung adenocarcinoma. Clones were read by immunoSEQ multiplex PCR, and TCRdb kept only the in-frame ones, dropping some. The repertoire consists of around 21,000 clones, with around 75% occurring once and the leading ten covering around 5.2%. The sample was FFPE invasive lung adenocarcinoma tissue. Every receptor here comes from a person aged 55-75 years with lung adenocarcinoma. Both conserved end residues are part of each CDR3. The order of the fields is V gene, J gene, D gene, clone size, CDR3 DNA, CDR3 protein. A D gene is named only where the DNA matches it firmly. A clone size is listed for some rows: how often the clone was seen (once, few, many), or a class if it is expanded.

v_call: TRBV11-3; j_call: TRBJ2-7; d_call: -; clone_size: -; cdr3_nt: TGTGCCAGCACCCATAGGGGGGCCAACTCCTACGAGCAGTACTTC; cdr3_aa: CASTHRGANSYEQYF
v_call: TRBV5-1; j_call: TRBJ2-5; d_call: -; clone_size: -; cdr3_nt: TGCGCCAGCAGCTTGGAAGAGACCCAGTACTTC; cdr3_aa: CASSLEETQYF
v_call: TRBV7-2; j_call: TRBJ2-7; d_call: -; clone_size: -; cdr3_nt: TGTGCCAGCAGCTTAGACTGGAGGGAGCAGTACTTC; cdr3_aa: CASSLDWREQYF
v_call: TRBV28; j_call: TRBJ2-1; d_call: -; clone_size: few; cdr3_nt: TGTGCCAGCAGGACGACGTACAATGAGCAGTTCTTC; cdr3_aa: CASRTTYNEQFF
v_call: TRBV6-6; j_call: TRBJ1-1; d_call: -; clone_size: -; cdr3_nt: TGTGCCAGCAGTTACGGAGTAGGAGCTTTCTTT; cdr3_aa: CASSYGVGAFF
v_call: TRBV7-7; j_call: TRBJ2-1; d_call: -; clone_size: -; cdr3_nt: TGTGCCAGCAGCTTAGGCATCGCCAATGAGCAGTTCTTC; cdr3_aa: CASSLGIANEQFF
v_call: TRBV7-9; j_call: TRBJ1-1; d_call: -; clone_size: -; cdr3_nt: TGTGCCAGCAGCTTGAACACTGAAGCTTTCTTT; cdr3_aa: CASSLNTEAFF
v_call: TRBV7-9; j_call: TRBJ2-1; d_call: -; clone_size: -; cdr3_nt: TGTGCCAGCAGCACCCTGCACATGAGGGGAGCTGCATACAATGAGCAGTTCTTC; cdr3_aa: CASSTLHMRGAAYNEQFF
v_call: TRBV11-3; j_call: TRBJ2-5; d_call: -; clone_size: -; cdr3_nt: TGTGCCAGCAGCTCGGGCGGGACGGAGGCGTCAAAGACCCAGTACTTC; cdr3_aa: CASSSGGTEASKTQYF
v_call: TRBV6-6; j_call: TRBJ1-1; d_call: -; clone_size: -; cdr3_nt: TGTGCCAGCAAGAGGATGGGGGACACTGAAGCTTTCTTT; cdr3_aa: CASKRMGDTEAFF
v_call: TRBV28; j_call: TRBJ1-2; d_call: -; clone_size: once; cdr3_nt: TGTGCCAGCAGTCTACAAAGACCGTCGAATTATGGCTACACCTTC; cdr3_aa: CASSLQRPSNYGYTF
v_call: TRBV18; j_call: TRBJ2-1; d_call: TRBD1; clone_size: -; cdr3_nt: TGTGCCAGCTCACGAGGGACAGGGCTATACAATGAGCAGTTCTTC; cdr3_aa: CASSRGTGLYNEQFF
v_call: TRBV7-2; j_call: TRBJ2-3; d_call: -; clone_size: -; cdr3_nt: TGTGCCAGCAGCACGTTAGCGGCCCAGACGCAGTATTTT; cdr3_aa: CASSTLAAQTQYF
v_call: TRBV27; j_call: TRBJ2-3; d_call: -; clone_size: -; cdr3_nt: TGTGCCAGCAAACTACAAGGACCGGCAGATACGCAGTATTTT; cdr3_aa: CASKLQGPADTQYF
v_call: TRBV23-1; j_call: TRBJ2-7; d_call: TRBD2; clone_size: -; cdr3_nt: TGCGCCAGCAGTTTCCGGACTAGCGGGAGTTACGAGCAGTACTTC; cdr3_aa: CASSFRTSGSYEQYF
v_call: TRBV5-5; j_call: TRBJ1-6; d_call: -; clone_size: once; cdr3_nt: TGTGCCAGCAGCGACGGGGACCGAGACTTAAATAATTCACCCCTCCACTTT; cdr3_aa: CASSDGDRDLNNSPLHF
v_call: TRBV6-1; j_call: TRBJ2-7; d_call: TRBD2; clone_size: -; cdr3_nt: TGTGCCAGCAGTGTACCCGCCGGGAGGGACTACGAGCAGTACTTC; cdr3_aa: CASSVPAGRDYEQYF
v_call: TRBV2; j_call: TRBJ2-7; d_call: -; clone_size: -; cdr3_nt: TGTGCCAGCAGCCCCGAGGGGTACGAGCAGTACTTC; cdr3_aa: CASSPEGYEQYF
v_call: TRBV5-1; j_call: TRBJ2-1; d_call: -; clone_size: -; cdr3_nt: TGCGCCAGCAGCTTGGTACCCGACAATGAGCAGTTCTTC; cdr3_aa: CASSLVPDNEQFF
v_call: TRBV5-1; j_call: TRBJ2-2; d_call: -; clone_size: -; cdr3_nt: TGCGCCAGCAGCCCCTCTGACGGTACCGGGGAGCTGTTTTTT; cdr3_aa: CASSPSDGTGELFF
v_call: TRBV19; j_call: TRBJ1-1; d_call: -; clone_size: -; cdr3_nt: TGTGCCAGTAGTATAGCTGGTATGAACACTGAAGCTTTCTTT; cdr3_aa: CASSIAGMNTEAFF
v_call: TRBV11-2; j_call: TRBJ2-3; d_call: -; clone_size: few; cdr3_nt: TGTGCCAGCAGCTTGGGGGATACGCAGTATTTT; cdr3_aa: CASSLGDTQYF
v_call: TRBV5-4; j_call: TRBJ2-1; d_call: -; clone_size: -; cdr3_nt: TGTGCCAGCAGCTTGCCGGACTCCTACAATGAGCAGTTCTTC; cdr3_aa: CASSLPDSYNEQFF
v_call: TRBV19; j_call: TRBJ2-7; d_call: -; clone_size: -; cdr3_nt: TGTGCCAGTAGTATCGGTCTCTTCTACGAGCAGTACTTC; cdr3_aa: CASSIGLFYEQYF
v_call: TRBV4-1; j_call: TRBJ2-5; d_call: -; clone_size: few; cdr3_nt: TGCGCCAGCAGCCAGCGGGACACGGGGGGTATCCAGTACTTC; cdr3_aa: CASSQRDTGGIQYF
v_call: TRBV19; j_call: TRBJ1-5; d_call: -; clone_size: few; cdr3_nt: TGTGCCAGTAGTACCCGACACGGGTTCGGGCAAACGGGGCGCAATCAGCCCCAGCATTTT; cdr3_aa: CASSTRHGFGQTGRNQPQHF
v_call: TRBV4-1; j_call: TRBJ1-3; d_call: -; clone_size: -; cdr3_nt: TGCGCCAGCAGCCAAAGGGCCGACGTCTCTGGAAACACCATATATTTT; cdr3_aa: CASSQRADVSGNTIYF
v_call: TRBV27; j_call: TRBJ1-5; d_call: -; clone_size: once; cdr3_nt: TGTGCCAGCAGGGAAACAGGGAGTAACCAGCCCCAGCATTTT; cdr3_aa: CASRETGSNQPQHF
v_call: TRBV7-2; j_call: TRBJ1-2; d_call: TRBD1; clone_size: -; cdr3_nt: TGTGCCAGCAGCCCCGCCGGGACAGTGTCCTCCTATGGCTACACCTTC; cdr3_aa: CASSPAGTVSSYGYTF
v_call: TRBV18; j_call: TRBJ2-7; d_call: -; clone_size: -; cdr3_nt: TGTGCCAGCTCACCACCAGCAGGAGAGGACCACTCCTACGAGCAGTACTTC; cdr3_aa: CASSPPAGEDHSYEQYF
v_call: TRBV9; j_call: TRBJ2-7; d_call: -; clone_size: once; cdr3_nt: TGTGCCAGCAGCCCCCGTCGGGGTAATTATTACGAGCAGTACTTC; cdr3_aa: CASSPRRGNYYEQYF
v_call: TRBV6-5; j_call: TRBJ1-2; d_call: TRBD1; clone_size: medium-sized; cdr3_nt: TGTGCCAGCAGTTACTCCTGGACAGGGCTGGATGGCTACACCTTC; cdr3_aa: CASSYSWTGLDGYTF
v_call: TRBV21-1; j_call: TRBJ1-5; d_call: -; clone_size: -; cdr3_nt: TGTGCCAGCAGCAAAGGGTCCAGGGGGCCCAATAGCAATCAGCCCCAGCATTTT; cdr3_aa: CASSKGSRGPNSNQPQHF
v_call: TRBV11-3; j_call: TRBJ2-1; d_call: -; clone_size: -; cdr3_nt: TGTGCCAGCAGCTTTCGACAGAATGAGCAGTTCTTC; cdr3_aa: CASSFRQNEQFF
v_call: TRBV4-1; j_call: TRBJ2-5; d_call: -; clone_size: -; cdr3_nt: TGCGCCAGCAGCCAAGAGGGTCCCCAGTACTTC; cdr3_aa: CASSQEGPQYF
v_call: TRBV7-3; j_call: TRBJ2-2; d_call: TRBD1; clone_size: -; cdr3_nt: TGTGCCAGCAGCCCCGGGACAGGATTAAGTCCCGGGGAGCTGTTTTTT; cdr3_aa: CASSPGTGLSPGELFF
v_call: TRBV9; j_call: TRBJ2-2; d_call: TRBD2; clone_size: -; cdr3_nt: TGTGCCAGCAGGAAGACTAGCGGGACGGCCGGGGAGCTGTTTTTT; cdr3_aa: CASRKTSGTAGELFF
v_call: TRBV7-3; j_call: TRBJ1-2; d_call: -; clone_size: -; cdr3_nt: TGTGCCAGCAGCCAGACACCTGCCTATGGCTACACCTTC; cdr3_aa: CASSQTPAYGYTF
v_call: TRBV10-1; j_call: TRBJ2-3; d_call: TRBD2; clone_size: few; cdr3_nt: TGCGCCAGCAGTGCCACAGGGACTAGCGGGAGCACAGATACGCAGTATTTT; cdr3_aa: CASSATGTSGSTDTQYF
v_call: TRBV28; j_call: TRBJ2-6; d_call: -; clone_size: -; cdr3_nt: TGTGCCAGCAGTTTTTTGGGGGGTTTGTCCCCCTCTGGGGCCAACGTCCTGACTTTC; cdr3_aa: CASSFLGGLSPSGANVLTF
v_call: TRBV11-1; j_call: TRBJ2-1; d_call: -; clone_size: once; cdr3_nt: TGTGCCAGCAGCTTAGGTGGGTGGTCCTACAATGAGCAGTTCTTC; cdr3_aa: CASSLGGWSYNEQFF
v_call: TRBV5-6; j_call: TRBJ2-5; d_call: -; clone_size: few; cdr3_nt: TGTGCCAGCAGCTCCTCCTGGGAGACCCAGTACTTC; cdr3_aa: CASSSSWETQYF
v_call: TRBV27; j_call: TRBJ2-7; d_call: -; clone_size: -; cdr3_nt: TGTGCCAGCGGGGACAATTCCCTTCAGCACTTC; cdr3_aa: CASGDNSLQHF
v_call: TRBV5-6; j_call: TRBJ1-4; d_call: -; clone_size: few; cdr3_nt: TGTGCCAGCGAGCGGGGAAGGGGTGAAAAACTGTTTTTT; cdr3_aa: CASERGRGEKLFF
v_call: TRBV6-4; j_call: TRBJ2-1; d_call: TRBD2; clone_size: -; cdr3_nt: TGTGCCAGCAGTGACGTGGGAGGGGATTACAATGAGCAGTTCTTC; cdr3_aa: CASSDVGGDYNEQFF
v_call: TRBV30; j_call: TRBJ1-4; d_call: -; clone_size: -; cdr3_nt: TGTGCTTGGAGTGTTGTAGGGGTCGGTTATGAAAAACTGTTTTTT; cdr3_aa: CAWSVVGVGYEKLFF
v_call: TRBV28; j_call: TRBJ1-1; d_call: -; clone_size: -; cdr3_nt: TGTGCCAGCAGTTTCCTGGGGGGGGGCCCCACTGAAGCTTTCTTT; cdr3_aa: CASSFLGGGPTEAFF